A single sample is the source of the 16 T cell receptor beta chains below, sequenced in a study of CD8 T cells in Susac syndrome. Random hexamers primed reverse transcription of about 0.45 to 1 ug RNA. A single record per CDR3 protein comes from TCRdb applying MiXCR to the immunoSEQ multiplex PCR reads. The repertoire consists of 120,000 to 150,000 distinct CDR3 sequences, with approximately 95% occurring once and the leading ten covering approximately 0.11%. The sequencing input was CD4+ T cells from PBMCs. The receptors were gathered from a human donor with multiple sclerosis.

The chain joins TRBV20-1 to TRBJ2-5; 9 bases fit TRBD2. CDR3 length: 20 residues. The germline gives CDR1 DFQATT, CDR2 SNEGSKA (reference sequence). Unmatched junction bases numbered 22, after V lost 3 bases and J lost 2 bases. The CDR3: CSASLQTPLAGEPRQETQYF. The CDR3 DNA reads as TGCAGTGCTAGCCTCCAGACCCCTTTAGCGGGGGAGCCCCGTCAAGAGACCCAGTACTTC.

The CDR3 nucleotides are TGTGCCAGCAGCCCCCAAACCACGACAGGGAGCTCCTACGAGCAGTACTTC. Protein sequence: CASSPQTTTGSSYEQYF. The V and J genes are TRBV3-1 and TRBJ2-7; 7 nucleotides align to TRBD1. With V trimmed by 4 bases and J by 0 bases, 12 bases remained unmatched. CDR3 size: 17 residues. Germline lookup yields CDR1 LGHDT and CDR2 YNNKEL (reference sequence).

The J gene is TRBJ2-1, the V gene TRBV3-1; D gene uncertain. V was pared by 7 bases and J by 7 bases, with 8 bases between. Germline loops: CDR1 LGHDT, CDR2 YNNKEL (reference sequence). CDR3 size: 11 residues. CDR3 nucleotide sequence: TGTGCCAGCACTGGATTAAATGAGCAGTTCTTC. The encoded protein is CASTGLNEQFF.

The V and J genes are TRBV7-9 and TRBJ1-1; D not resolved. The CDR3 covers 15 residues. CDR1 is SEHNR, CDR2 FQNEAQ, per germline (reference sequence). Trimming took 2 bases from V and 5 from J, leaving 15 bases between them. The CDR3 DNA is TGTGCCAGCAGCTTACCTACGGGGTGGTATACTGAAGCTTTCTTT. Its translation: CASSLPTGWYTEAFF.

The V call is TRBV6-5, the J call TRBJ2-7, with 9 bases lining up with TRBD2. The CDR3 totals 14 residues. Trimming cost V 6 bases and J 5 bases; bases outside gene matches: 8. Germline V gene data show CDR1 as MNHEY and CDR2 as SVGAGI. The CDR3 region is CASRYGGRANEQYF. DNA of the CDR3: TGTGCCAGCAGATATGGCGGGAGGGCGAACGAGCAGTACTTC.

The chain carries TRBV7-9 and TRBJ1-2; 7 bases are shared with TRBD1. The CDR3 is 16 amino acids. Germline V gene sequence: CDR1 SEHNR, CDR2 FQNEAQ (reference sequence). V gave up 9 bases and J gave up 4 bases; unmatched junction bases: 17. In nucleotides, the CDR3 is TGTGCCAGTGGTCCGTCGGCAGGGGGTAATCGCTATGGCTACACCTTC. It specifies CASGPSAGGNRYGYTF.

In its sample, this clonotype was seen a few times. The J gene is TRBJ2-7, the V gene TRBV20-1; D may be TRBD2 (5 bases). Germline values: CDR1 DFQATT, CDR2 SNEGSKA (reference sequence). This CDR3 region has 13 residues. V gave up 3 bases and J gave up 1 base, with 10 bases separating them. CDR3 coding DNA: TGCAGTGCTAGGGTTCGGGGATCCTACGAGCAGTACTTC. Its translation is CSARVRGSYEQYF.

The chain has TRBV6-6 and TRBJ1-1; a weak D match, TRBD1 (5 bases). Germline loops: CDR1 MNHNY, CDR2 SVGAGI (reference sequence). V lost 6 bases and J lost 5, with 10 bases in between. The CDR3 extends over 12 amino acids. CDR3 DNA sequence: TGTGCCAGCAGAGCAGGGAGGACTGAAGCTTTCTTT. Translation: CASRAGRTEAFF.

The chain uses TRBV28 and TRBJ2-4, with unresolved D. The CDR3 loop spans 10 amino acids. Trimming shortened V by 5 bases and J by 6 bases, and 2 bases separated the two germline ends. Germline CDR1 and CDR2: MDHEN and SYDVKM. The CDR3 region has the DNA TGTGCCAGCAGTGGAAACATTCAGTACTTC. Translation gives CASSGNIQYF. The full variable domain, with the rest looked up from reference TRBV28 and TRBJ2-4, is DVKVTQSSRYLVKRTGEKVFLECVQDMDHENMFWYRQDPGLGLRLIYFSYDVKMKEKGDIPEGYSVSREKKERFSLILESASTNQTSMYLCASSGNIQYFGAGTRLSVL.

V and J are TRBV20-1 and TRBJ1-5; D perhaps matches TRBD1 (5 bases). Germline CDR1 and CDR2: DFQATT and SNEGSKA (reference sequence). Trimming removed 5 bases from V and 6 bases from J, with 14 bases in between. CDR3 length equals 13 residues. The CDR3 sequence: CSADLGGSQPQHF. CDR3 nucleotide sequence: TGCAGTGCTGATCTCGGGGGGAGTCAGCCCCAGCATTTT.

This rearrangement joins TRBV5-4 to TRBJ1-6; D gene ambiguous. The CDR3 runs to 14 residues. The germline V and J ends were trimmed by 0 bases and 6 bases, with 7 bases remaining between them. CDR1 and CDR2 (germline): SGHNT, YYREEE (reference sequence). The CDR3 bases are TGTGCCAGCAGCTTGGTACAGCCTAATTCACCCCTCCACTTT. Translated: CASSLVQPNSPLHF.

This rearrangement joins TRBV10-3 to TRBJ2-3, with D unresolved. Per germline, CDR1 ENHRY and CDR2 SYGVKD. The length of the CDR3 is 14 residues. Between the trimmed V and J ends, which lost 3 bases and 2 bases, there was a span of 9 bases. As DNA, the CDR3 is TGTGCCATCAGTGAAGACGTGCCCACAGATACGCAGTATTTT. Residues: CAISEDVPTDTQYF.

This chain connects TRBV3-1 to TRBJ2-5; no clear D. CDR1 and CDR2 (germline): LGHDT, YNNKEL (reference sequence). The CDR3 consists of 12 residues. Trimming took off 0 bases at V and 7 bases at J, with 6 bases between the two ends. CDR3 nucleotide sequence: TGTGCCAGCAGCCAAGAGACGTGGACCCAGTACTTC. It specifies CASSQETWTQYF.

V usage is TRBV14 and J usage is TRBJ2-1, with 8 positions matching TRBD2. CDR1 and CDR2 (germline): SGHDN, FVKESK. Unmatched junction bases numbered 5, after V lost 4 bases and J lost 0 bases. This CDR3 is 16 amino acids long. In nucleotides, the CDR3 is TGTGCCAGCAGCCCATCAAGCGGGGGCTCCTACAATGAGCAGTTCTTC. It specifies CASSPSSGGSYNEQFF.

The chain employs TRBV29-1 and TRBJ2-3, with 8 nucleotides matching TRBD2. The CDR3 runs to 14 residues. V gave up 7 bases and J gave up 0 bases; unmatched junction bases: 6. Germline loops: CDR1 SQVTM, CDR2 ANQGSEA. CDR3 bases: TGCAGCGGAAGTAGCGGGACTAGCACAGATACGCAGTATTTT. Translation gives CSGSSGTSTDTQYF.

V gene TRBV15 combines with J gene TRBJ2-7; possibly TRBD1 or TRBD2 for D (5 bases each). V lost 3 bases to trimming and J lost 3 bases, with 12 bases between them. The germline CDR1 and CDR2 sequences are LNHNV and YYDKDF (reference sequence). The CDR3 runs to 14 residues. The CDR3 sequence is CATSRGRDRYEQYF. The CDR3, as DNA: TGTGCCACCAGCAGGGGCCGGGACCGCTACGAGCAGTACTTC.